This T cell receptor (beta chain) derives from a study of shared clonotypes between healthy human individuals. Recent vaccinations or acute infections were absent in the healthy HIV-negative adult donors. Only a few counts were recorded for this clone. Its antigen is as yet unknown. This sample includes further DNA sequences coding for the same CDR3. Study-wide results and limits: Incomplete sequencing of sorted subsets was indicated by rarefaction despite large depth.

Deep was the level used in running the assay. In the study's own analysis: As immunoSEQ supplied junction-only sequences (without quality scores), filtering differed. Sequencing used immunoSEQ multiplex PCR; TCRdb keeps in-frame clones, though not all of them. That table supplies the V and J calls and clone size; D and trimming were determined from the DNA. The profile shows hundreds of thousands of clones, less than 85% of them singletons. J lost 3 bases, V lost 2 bases, and 4 bases had no gene match. This CDR3 region has 15 residues. Germline V gene sequence: CDR1 KGHSH, CDR2 LQKENI. This clonotype was obtained from a young woman in good health. The rearrangement joins TRBV18 to TRBJ2-1; 7 bases match TRBD1. The sequenced material came from memory CD4+ T cells sorted from blood. The subset here: CD45RA-negative fraction. This chain's CDR3 is CASSPNRDSYNEQFF. CDR3 sequence (DNA): TGTGCCAGCTCACCAAACCGGGACAGCTACAATGAGCAGTTCTTC.